Below, 11 T cell receptor beta chains from the same sample are listed, as sequenced in a study of blood T cell repertoires in COVID-19. Sequencing used immunoSEQ multiplex PCR; TCRdb keeps in-frame clones, though not all of them. In the table there are over 200,000 clones, about 89% of which are singletons. The sequencing input was peripheral blood. The receptors come from a middle-aged man who had recovered from COVID-19.

The rearrangement joins TRBV25-1 to TRBJ1-5; tentatively, D is TRBD1 (5 bases). The CDR3 sequence is 17 residues long. The V end was cut by 8 bases, the J end by 5 bases, with 25 bases between. Germline CDR1 is MGHDK and CDR2 is SYGVNS. CDR3 sequence reads: CASHGRGQGYEDQPQHF. CDR3 sequence (DNA): TGTGCCAGCCATGGGCGGGGTCAGGGCTACGAGGATCAGCCCCAGCATTTT.

The gene calls are TRBV13 and TRBJ2-1; TRBD2 might be the D (6 bases). V was shortened by 2 bases and J by 6 bases, with 11 bases between the two germline ends. CDR1 is PRHDT, CDR2 FYEKMQ, per germline (reference sequence). This CDR3 spans 14 amino acids. Written as DNA, the CDR3 is TGTGCCAGCAGCTTAAGACTAGGAGGCAATGAGCAGTTCTTC. The encoded protein is CASSLRLGGNEQFF.

This chain joins TRBV6-5 and TRBJ1-2; 8 nucleotides line up with TRBD1. Germline-derived CDR1 and CDR2 are MNHEY and SVGAGI. The CDR3 spans 13 residues. V was clipped by 6 bases and J by 7 bases; unmatched bases: 7. This CDR3 reads CASRPDRGRGYTF. For the CDR3, the DNA is TGTGCCAGCAGGCCCGACAGGGGCCGTGGCTACACCTTC.

The CDR3 spells CASSALLLYEQYF. CDR3 nucleotides: TGTGCCAGCAGCGCGCTACTACTCTACGAGCAGTACTTC. The chain links TRBV6-2 or TRBV6-3 to TRBJ2-7; no firm D call. From germline, CDR1 is MNHEY and CDR2 SVGEGT. This CDR3 comprises 13 residues. V gave up 6 bases and J gave up 3 bases, with 12 bases separating them.

The DNA of the CDR3 is TGTGCCAGCAGCCCCGGGATAGGAGGATCACCCCTCCACTTT. It yields the protein CASSPGIGGSPLHF. The V gene is TRBV6-5, the J gene TRBJ1-6; no clear D gene. V lost 6 bases, J lost 10 bases, and 16 bases lay in between. The germline V gene encodes CDR1 MNHEY and CDR2 SVGAGI. This CDR3 contains 14 residues.

The chain joins TRBV5-4 to TRBJ1-2; 8 nucleotides agree with TRBD1. Germline assignment: CDR1 SGHNT and CDR2 YYREEE (reference sequence). Germline trimming cut 4 bases from V and 4 bases from J; bases unmatched to any gene: 6. This CDR3 is built from 14 residues. CDR3 bases: TGTGCCAGCAGCCTGGACAGGGAAGGCTATGGCTACACCTTC. It translates to CASSLDREGYGYTF. The complete variable domain, with remaining parts taken from reference TRBV5-4 and TRBJ1-2, reads ETGVTQSPTHLIKTRGQQVTLRCSSQSGHNTVSWYQQALGQGPQFIFQYYREEENGRGNFPPRFSGLQFPNYSSELNVNALELDDSALYLCASSLDREGYGYTFGSGTRLTVV.

The V gene is TRBV7-9, the J gene TRBJ2-5; D unclear. Trimming took off 0 bases at V and 4 bases at J, with 3 bases between the two ends. CDR3 length: 12 residues. Germline CDR1 reads SEHNR; CDR2 reads FQNEAQ (reference sequence). CDR3 sequence: CASSLALETQYF. The CDR3 nucleotides are TGTGCCAGCAGCTTAGCCCTAGAGACCCAGTACTTC. Using reference TRBV7-9 and TRBJ2-5 for the parts outside the CDR3, the full variable domain is DTGVSQNPRHKITKRGQNVTFRCDPISEHNRLYWYRQTLGQGPEFLTYFQNEAQLEKSRLLSDRFSAERPKGSFSTLEIQRTEQGDSAMYLCASSLALETQYFGPGTRLLVL.

The chain employs TRBV7-2 and TRBJ1-2; 8 nucleotides agree with TRBD1. Germline V CDR1 and CDR2: SGHTA, FQGNSA. The CDR3 has 17 amino acids. Unmatched junction bases numbered 12, after V lost 2 bases and J lost 4 bases. The chain's CDR3 is CASSLNLVQGTGYGYTF. Here the CDR3 DNA reads TGTGCCAGCAGCTTAAATCTCGTCCAGGGGACAGGCTATGGCTACACCTTC.

CDR3 in DNA: TGTGCCAGCAGGGAGCGGGGAAGAGGCAATGAGCAGTTCTTC. This translates into CASRERGRGNEQFF. This sequence joins TRBV6-5 and TRBJ2-1, with 7 bases aligning to TRBD2. This CDR3 is 14 amino acids long. CDR1 and CDR2 from the germline V gene are MNHEY and SVGAGI. V shed 6 bases, J shed 6 bases, and the junction held 8 bases outside the gene matches.

V and J are TRBV1 and TRBJ2-7; TRBD2 was called by the table and not checked on the DNA. TRBV1 is annotated as a pseudogene. There are 16 residues in the CDR3. Here the CDR3 reads CTSSSGRGRPRNEQYF. The CDR3 nucleotides are TGCACCAGCAGCTCGGGCCGAGGGCGGCCCAGGAACGAGCAGTACTTC.

CDR3 sequence: CASNNLGRGSKNIQYF. As DNA, the CDR3 is TGTGCCAGTAACAATTTGGGTAGGGGTTCCAAAAACATTCAGTACTTC. The V call is TRBV19, the J call TRBJ2-4; D may be TRBD1 (5 bases). V dropped 7 bases and J dropped 2 bases, with 18 bases sitting between them. The CDR3 is 16 residues long. Germline V gene data show CDR1 as LNHDA and CDR2 as SQIVND (reference sequence).